Shown below are 18 T cell receptor beta chains from a single sample sequenced in a study of CD8+ T cells in alopecia areata. Extracted RNA was reverse transcribed into cDNA, the sequencing template. Sequenced by immunoSEQ multiplex PCR; TCRdb stores in-frame clones only, minus some. The sample includes around 270,000 clones, 55% to 75% of them seen just once. This sample's treatment: oral pan-JAK inhibitor, 5-10 mg twice daily. Sequencing used CD4+ T cells sorted from blood, obtained at week 24, from a patient treated with tofacitinib. These TCRs come from a human donor with alopecia areata.

This chain's CDR3 is CASSLVDANTEAFF. CDR3 DNA sequence: TGCGCCAGCAGCTTGGTCGACGCGAACACTGAAGCTTTCTTT. The rearrangement joins TRBV5-1 to TRBJ1-1; D uncertain. V gave up 0 bases and J gave up 1 base, with 7 bases separating them. This CDR3 contains 14 residues. Germline CDR1 reads SGHRS; CDR2 reads YFSETQ.

This clone was picked up one time. The J gene is TRBJ1-5, the V gene TRBV7-9; D not certain. CDR1 and CDR2 (germline): SEHNR, FQNEAQ (reference sequence). The CDR3 is 14 amino acids. V lost 5 bases and J lost 5, with 13 bases in between. CDR3 bases: TGTGCCAGCAGCCCATCACGGGTAGATCAGCCCCAGCATTTT. Residues: CASSPSRVDQPQHF. Complete variable domain (other parts from reference TRBV7-9 and TRBJ1-5): DTGVSQNPRHKITKRGQNVTFRCDPISEHNRLYWYRQTLGQGPEFLTYFQNEAQLEKSRLLSDRFSAERPKGSFSTLEIQRTEQGDSAMYLCASSPSRVDQPQHFGDGTRLSIL.

The chain joins TRBV9 to TRBJ2-5; 10 bases agree with TRBD1. Trimming at V came to 3 bases and at J to 4 bases, leaving 15 bases not matched to a gene. From germline, CDR1 is SGDLS and CDR2 YYNGEE. The CDR3 extends over 18 amino acids. The CDR3 sequence is CASSDRDRGSRAPETQYF. Written as DNA, the CDR3 is TGTGCCAGCAGCGACCGGGACAGGGGTTCTCGAGCTCCAGAGACCCAGTACTTC.

The V call is TRBV30, the J call TRBJ2-1; TRBD1 aligns across 8 bases. Unmatched junction bases numbered 8, after V lost 2 bases and J lost 2 bases. This CDR3 is 16 amino acids long. Germline V gene sequence: CDR1 GTSNPN, CDR2 SVGIG (reference sequence). In DNA, the CDR3 is TGTGCCTGGAGTTTACAGGGGGGCCGCACCTACAATGAGCAGTTCTTC. Its translation is CAWSLQGGRTYNEQFF.

V usage is TRBV29-1 and J usage is TRBJ2-3; D not certain. CDR1 is SQVTM and CDR2 is ANQGSEA in the germline V gene. The CDR3 is 15 residues long. The V end lost 5 bases, the J end lost 0 bases, and 15 bases lay between the germline ends. CDR3 nucleotide sequence: TGCAGCGTTCGTCTGCCGACACTTAGCACAGATACGCAGTATTTT. It yields the protein CSVRLPTLSTDTQYF.

The chain is built from TRBV11-2 and TRBJ2-5; perhaps TRBD2 as D (6 bases). The CDR3 extends over 15 amino acids. The germline V gene has CDR1 SGHAT and CDR2 FQNNGV. V gave up 1 base and J gave up 2 bases, with 11 bases separating them. CDR3 nucleotide sequence: TGTGCCAGCAGCTTAGGGGGGACTGCTCAAGAGACCCAGTACTTC. Translation: CASSLGGTAQETQYF.

The rearrangement uses TRBV6-5 and TRBJ2-1; D possibly corresponds to TRBD2 (5 bases). The CDR3 has 14 amino acids. V dropped 0 bases and J dropped 6 bases, with 9 bases sitting between them. Germline CDR1 reads MNHEY; CDR2 reads SVGAGI. Written as DNA, the CDR3 is TGTGCCAGCAGTTACTCGCGGGTCGGCAATGAGCAGTTCTTC. It encodes CASSYSRVGNEQFF.

This sequence joins TRBV7-9 and TRBJ2-1; the D is unclear. Trimming stripped 6 bases from V and 2 bases from J, with 20 bases between. This CDR3 comprises 17 residues. Per the germline V gene, CDR1 is SEHNR and CDR2 is FQNEAQ (reference sequence). Here the CDR3 DNA reads TGTGCCAGCAGACGTTGGGTCAGAACAATCACCTACAATGAGCAGTTCTTC. Protein product: CASRRWVRTITYNEQFF.

This clone was observed a few times. The genes are TRBV5-4 and TRBJ2-1; D is possibly TRBD1 (5 bases). CDR1 is SGHNT and CDR2 is YYREEE in the germline V gene (reference sequence). V was shortened by 4 bases and J by 6 bases, with 11 bases between the two germline ends. This CDR3 has 13 amino acids. In DNA, the CDR3 is TGTGCCAGCAGCCCGGAAAGGGGCAATGAGCAGTTCTTC. Encoded protein: CASSPERGNEQFF.

This chain joins TRBV4-2 and TRBJ2-1; unclear D gene. The length of the CDR3 is 15 residues. V lost 1 base, J lost 4 bases, and 11 bases lay in between. Germline CDR1 and CDR2: LGHNA and YNFKEQ. The CDR3 sequence: CASSQAGGNYNEQFF. Here the CDR3 DNA reads TGTGCCAGCAGCCAAGCCGGCGGTAATTACAATGAGCAGTTCTTC.

This clone has ten or more counts. This CDR3 is also generated by other DNA sequences in the sample. The rearrangement links TRBV29-1 to TRBJ2-7, with 9 bases aligning to TRBD1. Germline values: CDR1 SQVTM, CDR2 ANQGSEA. The length of the CDR3 is 13 residues. After removal of 5 bases from V and 4 bases from J, the junction contained 6 bases not matched to a gene. CDR3 loop: CSVPDRGGYEQYF. The DNA for the CDR3 is TGCAGCGTTCCGGACAGGGGTGGTTACGAGCAGTACTTC.

The J gene is TRBJ1-2, the V gene TRBV29-1, with TRBD1 as a possible D gene (5 bases). The V end lost 7 bases, the J end lost 6 bases, and 12 bases lay between the germline ends. The length of the CDR3 is 11 residues. CDR1 is SQVTM, CDR2 ANQGSEA, per germline. The CDR3 region has the DNA TGCAGCGGCAGGAGGGGAAATGGCTACACCTTC. Its translation is CSGRRGNGYTF.

The gene calls are TRBV7-9 and TRBJ1-1; no clear D gene. V was clipped by 2 bases and J by 4 bases, with 11 bases between them. The CDR3 has 14 amino acids. CDR1 SEHNR and CDR2 FQNEAQ come from the germline V gene (reference sequence). The CDR3 region is CASSLLAGRTEAFF. The DNA of the CDR3 is TGTGCCAGCAGCTTATTGGCAGGTCGCACTGAAGCTTTCTTT.

V gene TRBV29-1 combines with J gene TRBJ1-4; D unresolved. There are 13 residues in the CDR3. Trimming removed 8 bases at V and 4 bases at J, with 14 bases between. Germline V CDR1 and CDR2: SQVTM, ANQGSEA. The DNA for the CDR3 is TGCAGCTACATAAGCAATGGTAATGAAAAACTGTTTTTT. This sequence encodes CSYISNGNEKLFF. Together with reference TRBV29-1 and TRBJ1-4, the CDR3 gives the full variable domain: SAVISQKPSRDICQRGTSLTIQCQVDSQVTMMFWYRQQPGQSLTLIATANQGSEATYESGFVIDKFPISRPNLTFSTLTVSNMSPEDSSIYLCSYISNGNEKLFFGSGTQLSVL.

As concerns this clone: Distinct nucleotide sequences in the sample also encode this CDR3. The V and J genes are TRBV30 and TRBJ1-1, with D unclear. CDR1 GTSNPN and CDR2 SVGIG come from the germline V gene (reference sequence). CDR3 length: 11 residues. Trimming shortened V by 0 bases and J by 7 bases, and 6 bases separated the two germline ends. CDR3 amino acids: CAWSVRSEAFF. CDR3 nucleotide sequence: TGTGCCTGGAGTGTACGGAGTGAAGCTTTCTTT.

The chain has TRBV5-1 and TRBJ2-7; no reliable D call. The length of the CDR3 is 18 residues. CDR1 and CDR2 from the germline V gene are SGHRS and YFSETQ. V was trimmed by 0 bases and J by 3 bases, leaving 22 bases between them. DNA of the CDR3: TGCGCCAGCAGCTTGGAGGCTGCATCCTTACAGTATTTCTACGAGCAGTACTTC. It is translated as CASSLEAASLQYFYEQYF.

The chain recombines TRBV2 with TRBJ1-5; 7 bases are shared with TRBD1. The CDR3 has 13 residues. Trimming at V came to 5 bases and at J to 4 bases, leaving 2 bases not matched to a gene. Germline CDR1 is SNHLY and CDR2 is FYNNEI. In nucleotides, the CDR3 is TGTGCCAGCAGTCCGACAGGGAATCAGCCCCAGCATTTT. Translation gives CASSPTGNQPQHF.

This chain links TRBV6-1 with TRBJ2-6; D gene uncertain. The V gene's germline CDR1 is MNHNS and CDR2 SASEGT. There are 16 residues in the CDR3. Trimming took 5 bases from V and 1 from J, leaving 12 bases between them. The CDR3 bases are TGTGCCAGCAGTCAAGTCCCCAGGTCTGGGGCCAACGTCCTGACTTTC. It translates to CASSQVPRSGANVLTF.